This T cell receptor beta chain was documented in a study of blood T cell repertoires in COVID-19. Overall study: The origin of the acute and convalescent COVID-19 samples was the United States, Italy and Spain. T cells, B-cell-depleted T cells, or PBMCs supplied cDNA or gDNA.

Original processing methods: Amplification from reference gene primers served as the basis for estimated nucleated cell counts. Produced via immunoSEQ multiplex PCR; TCRdb's table is partial and in-frame only. The D gene and trimming were derived from the DNA, and the V and J assignments and clone size from that table. The sample has around 82,000 clones, around 91% seen once. The germline V gene has CDR1 SGHTS and CDR2 YDEGEE. Trimming took 2 bases from V and 3 from J; bases not matched to a gene: 11. This CDR3 has 17 residues. The receptor was derived from a man in his 70s with active or convalescent COVID-19. The sequencing sample was made of peripheral blood. The V and J genes are TRBV5-8 and TRBJ1-5; 7 nucleotides align to TRBD1. The CDR3 sequence is CASSFYERTGINQPQHF. In nucleotides, the CDR3 is TGTGCCAGCAGCTTCTATGAAAGGACAGGCATCAATCAGCCCCAGCATTTT.